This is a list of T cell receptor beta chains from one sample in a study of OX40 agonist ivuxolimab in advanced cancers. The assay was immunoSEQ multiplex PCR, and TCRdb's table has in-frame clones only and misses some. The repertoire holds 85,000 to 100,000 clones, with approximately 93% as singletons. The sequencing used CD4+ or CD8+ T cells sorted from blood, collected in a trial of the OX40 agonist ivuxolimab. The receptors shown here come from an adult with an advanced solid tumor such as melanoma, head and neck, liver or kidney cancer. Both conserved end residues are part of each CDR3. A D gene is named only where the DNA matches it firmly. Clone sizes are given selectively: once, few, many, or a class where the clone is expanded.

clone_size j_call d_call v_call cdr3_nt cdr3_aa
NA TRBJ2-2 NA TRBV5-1 TGCGCCAGCAGGGACAGCACCAACACCGGGGAGCTGTTTTTT CASRDSTNTGELFF
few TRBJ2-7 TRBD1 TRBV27 TGTGCCACCGCCCCTGGGACAGGGGTGGGTAGGCAGTACTTC CATAPGTGVGRQYF
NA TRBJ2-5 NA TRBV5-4 TGTGCCAGCAGCGGCCGGGATACGCAGCGGGAGACCCAGTACTTC CASSGRDTQRETQYF
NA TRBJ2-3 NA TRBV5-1 TGCGCCAGCAGCCCCCCTAGCACAGATACGCAGTATTTT CASSPPSTDTQYF
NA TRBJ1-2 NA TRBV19 TGTGCCAGTACAGGACAACTCACGGGGCCGTATTATGGCTACACCTTC CASTGQLTGPYYGYTF
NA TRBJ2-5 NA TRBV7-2 TGTGCCAGCAGCCGGGGACTGACTCAAGAGACCCAGTACTTC CASSRGLTQETQYF
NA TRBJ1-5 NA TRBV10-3 TGTGCCATCAGTGAGTGGGGGATTAGCAATCAGCCCCAGCATTTT CAISEWGISNQPQHF
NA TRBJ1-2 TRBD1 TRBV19 TGTGCCAGCAATGGAGGAGGGGGGACAGACCTCTATGGCTACACCTTC CASNGGGGTDLYGYTF
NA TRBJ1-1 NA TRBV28 TGTGCCAGCAGTTTTCGAGGGTTTGGGAACACTGAAGCTTTCTTT CASSFRGFGNTEAFF
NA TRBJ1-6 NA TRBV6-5 TGTGCCAGCAGTCGGACACAACATAATTCACCCCTCCACTTT CASSRTQHNSPLHF
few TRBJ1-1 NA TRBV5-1 TGCGCCAGCAGCTTGGAGGGACGTAGGTCTTTCTTT CASSLEGRRSFF
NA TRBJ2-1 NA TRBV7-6 TGTGCCAGCAGCTTAGCGGGTAAAACTACTTACAATGAGCAGTTCTTC CASSLAGKTTYNEQFF
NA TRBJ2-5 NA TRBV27 TGTGCCAGCAGTTTACAGACCCGAGAGACCCAGTACTTC CASSLQTRETQYF
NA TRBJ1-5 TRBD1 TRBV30 TGTGCCGGGCAGGGGGCCCCAAGCAATCAGCCCCAGCATTTT CAGQGAPSNQPQHF
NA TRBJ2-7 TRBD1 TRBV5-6 TGTGCCGGCAGCTTGGGACAGGGCAGCGAGCAGTACTTC CAGSLGQGSEQYF
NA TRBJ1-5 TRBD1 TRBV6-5 TGTGCCAGCAGACGAAGACAGGGTTTTTATCAGCCCCAGCATTTT CASRRRQGFYQPQHF
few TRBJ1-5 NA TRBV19 TGTGCCAGTAGTATTGGGCAGACCTATCAGCCCCAGCATTTT CASSIGQTYQPQHF
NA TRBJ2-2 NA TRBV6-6 TGTGCCAGCAGGGTTACCTATGCGAACACCGGGGAGCTGTTTTTT CASRVTYANTGELFF
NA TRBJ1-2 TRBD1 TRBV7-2 TGTGCCAGCAGCTTAGAGTTAGGGACAGCCTTGAATGGCTACACCTTC CASSLELGTALNGYTF
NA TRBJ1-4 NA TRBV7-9 TGTGCCAGCAGCCAATACAGGGCAACTAATGAAAAACTGTTTTTT CASSQYRATNEKLFF
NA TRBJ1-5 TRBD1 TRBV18 TGTGCCAGCTCACGGACAGGGGATAGCAATCAGCCCCAGCATTTT CASSRTGDSNQPQHF
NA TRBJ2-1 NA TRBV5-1 TGCGCCAGCAGCGACAACTCCTACAATGAGCAGTTCTTC CASSDNSYNEQFF
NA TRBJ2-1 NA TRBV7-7 TGTGCTAGCAGCTTAGACGGGGGAGATGAGCAGTTCTTC CASSLDGGDEQFF
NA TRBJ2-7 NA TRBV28 TGTGCCAGCAGTATCACAGGGATCATGTCCTACGAGCAGTACTTC CASSITGIMSYEQYF
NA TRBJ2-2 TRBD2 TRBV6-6 TGTGCCAGCAGTCGACTAGCATCACACACCGGGGAGCTGTTTTTT CASSRLASHTGELFF
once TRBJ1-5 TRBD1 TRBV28 TGTGCCAGCAGGCGGGGACAGAATCAGCCCCAGCATTTT CASRRGQNQPQHF
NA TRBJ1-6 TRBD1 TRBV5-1 TGCGCCAGCAGCCGGGACAGGTCCCCCAATTCACCCCTCCACTTT CASSRDRSPNSPLHF
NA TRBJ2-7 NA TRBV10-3 TGTGCCATCAGTTCACAGGAGCCCTACGAGCAGTACTTC CAISSQEPYEQYF
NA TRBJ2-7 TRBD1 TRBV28 TGTGCCAGCAGTCAGTCCGGGACAGGGGCTCCCGAGCAGTACTTC CASSQSGTGAPEQYF
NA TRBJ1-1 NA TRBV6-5 TGTGCCAGCACCGGAGTGAACACTGAAGCTTTCTTT CASTGVNTEAFF
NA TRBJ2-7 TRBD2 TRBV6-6 TGTGCCAGCAGTCTGGGACTAGCCGCTTACGAGCAGTACTTC CASSLGLAAYEQYF
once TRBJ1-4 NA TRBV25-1 TGTGCCAGCAGTGATCTACCTAATGAAAAACTGTTTTTT CASSDLPNEKLFF
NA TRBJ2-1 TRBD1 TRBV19 TGTGCCAGTAGTATAGCCCGAGACAGGGTTTATGAGCAGTTCTTC CASSIARDRVYEQFF
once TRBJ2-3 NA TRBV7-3 TGTGCCAGCAGCCCCCGACACACAGATACGCAGTATTTT CASSPRHTDTQYF
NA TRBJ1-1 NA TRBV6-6 TGTGCCAGCATCCGCAGAATGAACACTGAAGCTTTCTTT CASIRRMNTEAFF
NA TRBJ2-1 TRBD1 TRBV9 TGTGCCAGCAGCGTGACAGGGGGCGAATACAATGAGCAGTTCTTC CASSVTGGEYNEQFF
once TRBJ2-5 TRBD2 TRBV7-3 TGTGCCAGCAGCTTATCCCGGACTAGTTTGGAGACCCAGTACTTC CASSLSRTSLETQYF
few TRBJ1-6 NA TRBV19 TGTGCCAGTAGTATGGGTAATTCACCCCTCCACTTT CASSMGNSPLHF
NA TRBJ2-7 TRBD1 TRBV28 TGTGCCAGCAGTTTATACGGCAGGGGGTTCGAGCAGTACTTC CASSLYGRGFEQYF
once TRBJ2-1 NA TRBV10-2 TGCGCCAGCAGGGGGAACAATGAGCAGTTCTTC CASRGNNEQFF
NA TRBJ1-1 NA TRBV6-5 TGTGCCAGCAGTTACTCGGCAGGGAACACTGAAGCTTTCTTT CASSYSAGNTEAFF
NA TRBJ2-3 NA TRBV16 TGTGCCAGCAGCCCGGGCTCGGATACGCAGTATTTT CASSPGSDTQYF